The next 2 T cell receptor beta chains were all read from a single sample in a study of blood T cell repertoires in COVID-19. Profiled with immunoSEQ multiplex PCR; TCRdb holds only in-frame clones, not every one. The sample consists of 200,000 to 250,000 clones, around 84% of them appearing once. The material sequenced was PBMCs or T cells enriched from blood (not recorded which). Every receptor here comes from a woman in her thirties or forties who had recovered from COVID-19.

The V and J genes are TRBV20-1 and TRBJ2-7, with TRBD1 identical over 7 bases. The germline V gene has CDR1 DFQATT and CDR2 SNEGSKA (reference sequence). V dropped 6 bases and J dropped 7; count of bases not matched to a gene: 6. CDR3 length: 11 amino acids. This CDR3 is CSALQGLEQYF. Written as DNA, the CDR3 is TGCAGTGCCCTACAGGGGTTGGAGCAGTACTTC.

The chain has TRBV7-9 and TRBJ2-7; perhaps TRBD2 as D (6 bases). Germline-derived CDR1 and CDR2 are SEHNR and FQNEAQ (reference sequence). CDR3 length: 13 amino acids. V dropped 2 bases and J dropped 6 bases, with 11 bases sitting between them. CDR3 region: CASSLSGEVEQYV. The CDR3 DNA reads as TGTGCCAGCAGCTTATCGGGAGAAGTCGAGCAGTACGTC.